This TCR beta chain was observed in a study of T cell responses to AZD1222 COVID-19 vaccine. In this sample, this clone turned up once. Here immunoSEQ multiplex PCR was the method, and the copy in TCRdb shows in-frame clones only, minus some. The table lists some 96,000 clones, roughly 90% of them singletons. V was trimmed by 2 bases and J by 5 bases, leaving 14 bases between them. Germline CDR1 SGDLS, CDR2 YYNGEE. The CDR3 covers 15 residues. The sequence came from an adult in good health. This specimen was peripheral blood, taken on day 0 of AZD1222 vaccination. V gene TRBV9 combines with J gene TRBJ2-1, with a weak D call TRBD2 (6 bases). The CDR3 spells CASSVTSLTDNEQFF. In nucleotides, the CDR3 is TGTGCCAGCAGCGTGACTAGTCTCACGGACAATGAGCAGTTCTTC.